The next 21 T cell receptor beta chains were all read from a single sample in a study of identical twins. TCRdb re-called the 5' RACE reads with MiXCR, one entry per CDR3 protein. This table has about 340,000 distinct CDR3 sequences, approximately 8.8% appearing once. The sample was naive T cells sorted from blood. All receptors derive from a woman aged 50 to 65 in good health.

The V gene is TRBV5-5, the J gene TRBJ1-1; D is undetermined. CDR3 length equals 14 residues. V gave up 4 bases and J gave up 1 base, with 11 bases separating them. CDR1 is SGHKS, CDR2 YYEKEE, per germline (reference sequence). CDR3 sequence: CASSGDKGNTEAFF. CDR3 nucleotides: TGTGCCAGCAGCGGAGACAAGGGGAACACTGAAGCTTTCTTT.

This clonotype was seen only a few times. CDR3 sequence reads: CASSVRALDANTGELFF. Written as DNA, the CDR3 is TGTGCCAGCAGCGTTCGGGCGTTGGACGCGAACACCGGGGAGCTGTTTTTT. The genes are TRBV9 and TRBJ2-2; D remains ambiguous. The CDR3 runs 17 residues. Looked up from germline, CDR1 is SGDLS and CDR2 is YYNGEE. V dropped 2 bases and J dropped 0 bases, with 14 bases sitting between them.

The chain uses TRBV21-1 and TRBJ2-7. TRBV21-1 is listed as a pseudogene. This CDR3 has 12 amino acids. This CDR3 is CASSKASREQYF. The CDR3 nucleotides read TGTGCCAGCAGCAAAGCTTCGCGCGAGCAGTACTTC.

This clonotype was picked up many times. This CDR3 is CSFSTDTQYF. The CDR3 region has the DNA TGCAGCTTTAGCACAGATACGCAGTATTTT. The chain combines TRBV29-1 with TRBJ2-3; no clear D gene. The CDR3 sequence is 10 residues long. CDR1 and CDR2 from the germline V gene are SQVTM and ANQGSEA. Trimming took 8 bases from V and 0 from J, leaving 3 bases between them.

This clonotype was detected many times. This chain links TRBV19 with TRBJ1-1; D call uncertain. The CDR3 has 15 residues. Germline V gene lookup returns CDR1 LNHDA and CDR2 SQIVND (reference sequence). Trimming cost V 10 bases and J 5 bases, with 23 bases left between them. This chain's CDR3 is CATNRDRAPGTEAFF. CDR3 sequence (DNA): TGTGCCACCAACCGGGATAGGGCCCCGGGAACTGAAGCTTTCTTT.

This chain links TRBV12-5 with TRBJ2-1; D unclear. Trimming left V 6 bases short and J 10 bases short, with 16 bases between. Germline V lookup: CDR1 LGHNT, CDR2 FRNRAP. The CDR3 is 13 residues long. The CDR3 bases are TGTGCTAGTGGCCCGCCGGGCGGCCCAGAGCAGTTCTTC. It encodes CASGPPGGPEQFF.

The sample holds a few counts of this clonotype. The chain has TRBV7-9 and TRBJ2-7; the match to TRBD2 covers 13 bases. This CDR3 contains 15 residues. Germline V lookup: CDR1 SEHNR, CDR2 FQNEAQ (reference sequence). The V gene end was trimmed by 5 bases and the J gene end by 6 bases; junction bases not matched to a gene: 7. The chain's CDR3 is CASSNGLAGVSEQYV. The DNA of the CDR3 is TGTGCCAGCAGCAACGGACTAGCGGGAGTCTCCGAGCAGTACGTC.

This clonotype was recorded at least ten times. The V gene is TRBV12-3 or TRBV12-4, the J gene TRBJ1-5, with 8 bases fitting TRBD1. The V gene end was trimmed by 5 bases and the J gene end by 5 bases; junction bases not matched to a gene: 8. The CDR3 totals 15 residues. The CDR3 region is CASSGGQGGYQPQHF. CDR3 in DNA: TGTGCCAGCAGTGGAGGACAGGGAGGTTATCAGCCCCAGCATTTT.

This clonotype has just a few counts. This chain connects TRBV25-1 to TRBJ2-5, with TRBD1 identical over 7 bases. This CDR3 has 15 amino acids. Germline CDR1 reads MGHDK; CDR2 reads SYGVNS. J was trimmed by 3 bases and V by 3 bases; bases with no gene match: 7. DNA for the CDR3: TGTGCCAGCAGTGACCAAAACAGGGGTAAAGAGACCCAGTACTTC. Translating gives CASSDQNRGKETQYF.

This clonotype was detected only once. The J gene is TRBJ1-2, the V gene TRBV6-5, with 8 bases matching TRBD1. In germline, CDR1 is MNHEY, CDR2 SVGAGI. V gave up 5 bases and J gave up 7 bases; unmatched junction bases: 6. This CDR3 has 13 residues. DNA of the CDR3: TGTGCCAGCAGTCCTGGACAGGGAAGTGGCTACACCTTC. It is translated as CASSPGQGSGYTF.

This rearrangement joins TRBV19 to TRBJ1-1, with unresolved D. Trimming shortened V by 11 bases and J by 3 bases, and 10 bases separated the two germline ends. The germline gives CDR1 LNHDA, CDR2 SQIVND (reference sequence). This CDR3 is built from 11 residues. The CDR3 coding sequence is TGTGCCGTGAGGTCCTACACTGAAGCTTTCTTT. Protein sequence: CAVRSYTEAFF.

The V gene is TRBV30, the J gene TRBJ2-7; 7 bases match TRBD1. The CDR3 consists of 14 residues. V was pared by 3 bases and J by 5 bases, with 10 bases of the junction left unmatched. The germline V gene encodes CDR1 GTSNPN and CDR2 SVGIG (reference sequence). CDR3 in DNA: TGTGCCTGGAGCACAGGGGCCGGGGTGGACGAGCAGTACTTC. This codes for CAWSTGAGVDEQYF.

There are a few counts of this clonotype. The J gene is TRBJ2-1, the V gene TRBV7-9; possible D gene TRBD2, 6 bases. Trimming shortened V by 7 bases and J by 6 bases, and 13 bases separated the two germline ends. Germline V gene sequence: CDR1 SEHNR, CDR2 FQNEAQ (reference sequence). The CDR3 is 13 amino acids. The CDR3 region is CASIPGGTNEQFF. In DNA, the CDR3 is TGTGCCAGCATTCCTGGGGGGACCAATGAGCAGTTCTTC.

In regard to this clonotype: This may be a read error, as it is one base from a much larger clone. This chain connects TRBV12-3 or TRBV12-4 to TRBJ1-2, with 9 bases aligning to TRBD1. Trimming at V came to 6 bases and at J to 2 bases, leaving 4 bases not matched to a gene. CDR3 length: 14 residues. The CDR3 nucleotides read TGTGCCAGCAGACCTGGGACAGGGAACTATGGCTACACCTTC. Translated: CASRPGTGNYGYTF.

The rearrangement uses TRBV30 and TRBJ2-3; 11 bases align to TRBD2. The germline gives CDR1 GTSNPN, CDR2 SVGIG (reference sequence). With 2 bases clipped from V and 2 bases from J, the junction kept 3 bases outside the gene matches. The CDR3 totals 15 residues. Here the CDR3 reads CAWSLAGGYTDTQYF. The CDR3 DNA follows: TGTGCCTGGAGTCTAGCGGGAGGATACACAGATACGCAGTATTTT.

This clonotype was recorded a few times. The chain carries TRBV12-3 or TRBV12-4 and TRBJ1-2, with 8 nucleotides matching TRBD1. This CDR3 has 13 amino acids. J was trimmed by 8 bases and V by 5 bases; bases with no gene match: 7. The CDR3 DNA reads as TGTGCCAGCAGTGACAGACAGGGGAAGGGCTACACCTTC. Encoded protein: CASSDRQGKGYTF.

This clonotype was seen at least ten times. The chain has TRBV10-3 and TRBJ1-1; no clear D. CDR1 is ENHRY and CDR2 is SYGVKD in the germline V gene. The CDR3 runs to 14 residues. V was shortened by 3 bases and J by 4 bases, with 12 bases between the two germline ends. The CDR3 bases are TGTGCCATCAGTGATCTGGGCGAAACCACTGAAGCTTTCTTT. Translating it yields CAISDLGETTEAFF.

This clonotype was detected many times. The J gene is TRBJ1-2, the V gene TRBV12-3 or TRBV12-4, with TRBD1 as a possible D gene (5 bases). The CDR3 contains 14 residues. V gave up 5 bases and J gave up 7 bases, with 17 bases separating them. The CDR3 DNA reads TGTGCCAGCAGTACGTGGAATAAGGGGTTTGGCTACACCTTC. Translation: CASSTWNKGFGYTF.

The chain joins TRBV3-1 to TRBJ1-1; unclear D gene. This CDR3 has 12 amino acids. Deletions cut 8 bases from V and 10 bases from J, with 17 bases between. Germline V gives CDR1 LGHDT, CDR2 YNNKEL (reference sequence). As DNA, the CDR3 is TGTGCCAGCGGCTCGGCGGCCCTGGTAGCTTTCTTT. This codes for CASGSAALVAFF.

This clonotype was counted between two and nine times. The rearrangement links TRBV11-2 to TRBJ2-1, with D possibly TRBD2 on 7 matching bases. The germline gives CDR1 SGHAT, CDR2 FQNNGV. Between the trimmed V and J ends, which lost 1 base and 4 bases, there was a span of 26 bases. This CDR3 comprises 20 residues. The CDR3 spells CASSLARGGGAPPRYNEQFF. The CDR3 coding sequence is TGTGCCAGCAGCTTAGCCCGGGGCGGGGGCGCCCCTCCGAGGTACAATGAGCAGTTCTTC.

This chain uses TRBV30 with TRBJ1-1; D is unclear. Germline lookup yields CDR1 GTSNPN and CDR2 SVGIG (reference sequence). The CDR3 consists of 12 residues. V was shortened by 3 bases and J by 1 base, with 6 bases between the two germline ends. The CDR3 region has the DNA TGTGCCTGGAGATCGACGAACACTGAAGCTTTCTTT. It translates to CAWRSTNTEAFF.